One sample yielded the 7 T cell receptor beta chains listed below, sequenced in a study of shared clonotypes between healthy human individuals. Sequenced by immunoSEQ multiplex PCR; TCRdb stores in-frame clones only, minus some. The sample contains roughly 510,000 clones, about 79% of which appear only once. Sequenced input: PBMCs. These receptors originate from a woman aged 40 to 49 in good health. Some clones in this sample may be carry-over from other donors' samples.

This chain joins TRBV9 and TRBJ2-5; TRBD2 might be the D (5 bases). Germline loops: CDR1 SGDLS, CDR2 YYNGEE. With 0 bases removed from V and 7 bases from J, the gap between germline ends came to 10 bases. The CDR3 is 13 residues long. Here the CDR3 reads CASSVGRGATQYF. The CDR3 DNA reads TGTGCCAGCAGCGTAGGACGGGGAGCGACCCAGTACTTC.

The rearrangement links TRBV11-3 to TRBJ2-3; tentatively, D is TRBD2 (5 bases). V lost 6 bases and J 1 base, leaving 14 bases between the germline ends. CDR1 is SGHNT and CDR2 is YENEEA in the germline V gene. The CDR3 sequence is 15 residues long. CDR3 loop: CASSLARNGTDTQYF. CDR3 DNA sequence: TGTGCCAGCAGTCTAGCACGAAACGGCACAGATACGCAGTATTTT. Full variable domain (remainder filled in from reference TRBV11-3 and TRBJ2-3): EAGVVQSPRYKIIEKKQPVAFWCNPISGHNTLYWYLQNLGQGPELLIRYENEEAVDDSQLPKDRFSAERLKGVDSTLKIQPAELGDSAVYLCASSLARNGTDTQYFGPGTRLTVL.

This clone was counted between two and nine times. The chain joins TRBV14 to TRBJ1-1; D ambiguous. V lost 1 base and J lost 1, with 4 bases in between. CDR3 length: 13 residues. The germline V gene encodes CDR1 SGHDN and CDR2 FVKESK. This chain's CDR3 is CASSQGWNTEAFF. The CDR3, as DNA: TGTGCCAGCAGCCAAGGGTGGAACACTGAAGCTTTCTTT.

The chain links TRBV30 to TRBJ1-1; D unclear. The V end was cut by 7 bases, the J end by 2 bases, with 20 bases between. This CDR3 comprises 15 residues. Germline V CDR1 and CDR2: GTSNPN, SVGIG (reference sequence). The CDR3 DNA reads as TGTGCCTTCCAAGAGGTGGGCAGACCAAACACTGAAGCTTTCTTT. The encoded protein is CAFQEVGRPNTEAFF.

The gene calls are TRBV4-2 and TRBJ2-5, with 8 bases that match TRBD2. J gave up 2 bases and V 1 base, and 9 bases lay outside the gene matches. From germline, CDR1 is LGHNA and CDR2 YNFKEQ. This CDR3 is built from 17 residues. The DNA of the CDR3 is TGTGCCAGCAGCCAAGGGGGTGGCGGGAGGTGGCAAGAGACCCAGTACTTC. It specifies CASSQGGGGRWQETQYF.

The J gene is TRBJ2-1, the V gene TRBV5-4; 14 bases fit TRBD2. Germline trimming cut 3 bases from V and 9 bases from J; bases unmatched to any gene: 8. Germline V CDR1 and CDR2: SGHNT, YYREEE (reference sequence). The CDR3 contains 16 residues. Here the CDR3 reads CASSSGGTSGSGEQFF. CDR3 in DNA: TGTGCCAGCAGCTCGGGGGGGACTAGCGGGAGCGGTGAGCAGTTCTTC.

V is TRBV29-1 and J is TRBJ2-6; D ambiguous. V was shortened by 6 bases and J by 1 base, with 7 bases between the two germline ends. Germline assignment: CDR1 SQVTM and CDR2 ANQGSEA. This CDR3 region has 13 residues. Written as DNA, the CDR3 is TGCAGCGTCGGTACTTCTGGGGCCAACGTCCTGACTTTC. Translated, it gives CSVGTSGANVLTF.